This record covers a single T cell receptor beta chain. What it recognizes is unknown. This sample is drawn from a study of chemoradiotherapy in HPV16-positive cancers. Findings of the study overall: For HPV16-positive patients, expanding HPV-responsive T cells associated with longer recurrence-free survival. Only a couple of HPV16-positive patients supplied the functional HPV-specificity definition.

Produced via immunoSEQ multiplex PCR; TCRdb's table is partial and in-frame only. The data show 22,000 or so clones, roughly 90% seen once. Between the trimmed V and J ends, which lost 6 bases and 5 bases, there was a span of 25 bases. The CDR3 sequence is 17 residues long. Per the germline V gene, CDR1 is MDHEN and CDR2 is SYDVKM. The TCR comes from a human donor with HPV-associated anogenital cancer. The material sequenced was blood, taken from a patient who underwent chemoradiotherapy. This chain connects TRBV28 to TRBJ2-5; a weak D match, TRBD1 (7 bases). The CDR3, as DNA: TGTGCCAGCAGCCCAGGGGGGACTTCAGGGGGTGCTGAGACCCAGTACTTC. This translates into CASSPGGTSGGAETQYF.